This T cell receptor beta chain is from a study of T-cell memory formation after mild COVID-19 listed by TCRdb under 2021. Describing the broader study: TCR sequence clusters from the two donors were found to be largely donor specific. The cohort comprised two young, previously healthy adult volunteers, one female and one male. In a couple of donors, T-cell clones that expanded and contracted after mild COVID-19 were followed by sequencing TCRalpha and TCRbeta repertoires longitudinally.

Comment on this clonotype: There is no known antigen for this receptor. No much larger clone is present one base from it, and per-base qualities are unavailable.

From a lookup of the germline V gene (reference sequence), CDR1 and CDR2 are SGHAT and FQDESV. The junction shows trimming of 2 bases on V and 9 bases on J, and the gene matches do not reach 3 bases of it. Counted from cysteine to phenylalanine, this CDR3 has 12 amino acids. The read is trimmed to its CDR3 DNA, 36 bases read in frame from base 1. Ficoll-Paque density gradient centrifugation was the method used to isolate PBMCs. Study-wide findings and limitations: Only a couple of mild cases were covered by the study, and larger cohorts that include severe cases with pre-infection samples were considered necessary. Balanced CD4/CD8 phenotypes were observed for clones contracting from day 15 to 85, whereas a bias towards CD4+ was observed for a second wave of clones expanding from day 15 to 37. Contracting CD4+ clones were located mainly in the CM and EM memory subsets, whereas CD8+ clones were found to be enriched in EMRA. Some responding clones were found in pre-infection memory, which suggests that pre-existing cross-reactive memory T cells took part in the SARS-CoV-2 response. SARS-CoV-2 specificity was not confirmed for the second-wave clones peaking on day 37.

Sequencing took place on an Illumina NovaSeq 6000. TCRalpha and TCRbeta cDNA libraries were built by 5'RACE with constant-segment primers, adding sample barcodes and unique molecular identifiers. Trizol reagent was used to extract RNA from every sample. Library amplification was performed in two PCR steps, and a second sample barcode and Illumina TruSeq adapters were introduced in the second step. Sequencing of libraries was performed on an Illumina NovaSeq with 2 x 150 bp paired-end reads. Under the source paper's analysis protocol: Demultiplexing of reads and collapsing into UMI-guided consensus sequences were performed with migec v1.2.7. With mixcr v2.1.11, UMI consensuses were aligned to TRA and TRB V and J templates and assembled into clonotypes. Clonotypes were classified as expanded or contracted when called significant by both edgeR and NoisET, with noise models trained on biological replicates. edgeR calls used a false discovery rate-adjusted p below 0.01 and a log2 fold-change threshold of 1. PCA with hierarchical clustering of max-normalized trajectories of the 1000 most abundant clonotypes was used as exploratory dynamics analysis. Separately sequenced CD4+ and CD8+ repertoires were used to assign a CD4 or CD8 phenotype to each responding clone. Using fastp at Q25 and MiXCR, TCRdb reprocessed the public reads and kept productive beta chains. When rows share a CDR3 protein, they turn into one entry using the most common DNA and genes. Clone size and V and J calls follow TCRdb, not the original study. The sample has approximately 50,000 distinct CDR3 sequences on record, approximately 9% of them singletons. The ten largest account for approximately 10% of the sample.

The TCR was taken from an adult woman who had mild COVID-19 (a few samples of this study predate the infection). The sample titles of this study are shuffled in the database, so cell type and time point are left out; the donor was told from shared clones. The V gene is TRBV11-1 and the J gene is TRBJ2-5, with 7 bases matching TRBD2. Sequenced material: PBMCs or a T cell subset sorted from them (not recorded which). The nucleotide sequence reads TGTGCCAGCAGCTTACTGGCGGGGGCCCAGTACTTC. Its translation is CASSLLAGAQYF.